The 11 T cell receptor beta chains given below trace back to one sample, sequenced in a study of blood T cell repertoires in COVID-19. Profiled with immunoSEQ multiplex PCR; TCRdb holds only in-frame clones, not every one. The table has roughly 300,000 clones, roughly 86% seen once; the top ten hold 9.4%. Sequencing was performed on peripheral blood. The receptors shown here come from a man aged 18 to 29 with active or convalescent COVID-19.

The chain joins TRBV12-5 to TRBJ1-4; 7 bases fit TRBD1. Germline trimming cut 7 bases from V and 5 bases from J; bases unmatched to any gene: 1. Germline V gives CDR1 LGHNT, CDR2 FRNRAP. This CDR3 contains 12 residues. CDR3 coding DNA: TGTGCTAGTGCACAGGGGAATGAAAAACTGTTTTTT. Translating gives CASAQGNEKLFF.

The rearrangement links TRBV5-5 to TRBJ1-1; D is unclear. Germline-derived CDR1 and CDR2 are SGHKS and YYEKEE (reference sequence). The CDR3 has 16 residues. The V end lost 4 bases, the J end lost 0 bases, and 16 bases lay between the germline ends. Here the CDR3 DNA reads TGTGCCAGCAGCCCCCATTTAGGGAGCGTGAACACTGAAGCTTTCTTT. It specifies CASSPHLGSVNTEAFF.

This chain links TRBV5-1 with TRBJ1-1; D is possibly TRBD1 (6 bases). V was cut by 1 base and J by 0 bases, with 13 bases left in between. The CDR3 length is 16 residues. The V gene's germline CDR1 is SGHRS and CDR2 YFSETQ. CDR3 nucleotide sequence: TGCGCCAGCAGCTTGTCTGTACAGGGAATGAACACTGAAGCTTTCTTT. This codes for CASSLSVQGMNTEAFF.

The rearrangement uses TRBV29-1 and TRBJ1-6, with 9 bases aligning to TRBD1. The trim removed 6 bases at V and 5 bases at J, leaving 2 bases unmatched. Germline V gene lookup returns CDR1 SQVTM and CDR2 ANQGSEA. This CDR3 region has 13 residues. Written as DNA, the CDR3 is TGCAGCGTGGACAGGGGAAATAATTCACCCCTCCACTTT. Protein product: CSVDRGNNSPLHF.

V usage is TRBV15 and J usage is TRBJ2-1; 13 bases are a match to TRBD2. CDR3 size: 14 residues. The germline V gene has CDR1 LNHNV and CDR2 YYDKDF (reference sequence). V was pared by 6 bases and J by 7 bases, with 3 bases of the junction left unmatched. The CDR3 DNA reads TGTGCCACCAGTCTACTAGCGGGGGGGAATGAGCAGTTCTTC. Amino acid sequence: CATSLLAGGNEQFF.

V usage is TRBV27 and J usage is TRBJ2-5, with 8 bases that match TRBD1. CDR1 is MNHEY, CDR2 SMNVEV, per germline (reference sequence). The CDR3 covers 14 residues. The V gene end was trimmed by 6 bases and the J gene end by 2 bases; junction bases not matched to a gene: 5. CDR3 DNA: TGTGCCAGCAGGGGGACAGGAGTACAAGAGACCCAGTACTTC. As protein: CASRGTGVQETQYF.

The rearrangement links TRBV5-1 to TRBJ1-2; perhaps TRBD1 as D (5 bases). Germline CDR1 reads SGHRS; CDR2 reads YFSETQ. The CDR3 is 14 residues long. V was clipped by 6 bases and J by 8 bases, with 20 bases between them. The CDR3 DNA reads as TGCGCCAGCACTTCCGGGGGGTCGGTTGACGGCTACACCTTC. Amino acids: CASTSGGSVDGYTF. The whole variable domain, remainder taken from reference TRBV5-1 and TRBJ1-2, is KAGVTQTPRYLIKTRGQQVTLSCSPISGHRSVSWYQQTPGQGLQFLFEYFSETQRNKGNFPGRFSGRQFSNSRSEMNVSTLELGDSALYLCASTSGGSVDGYTFGSGTRLTVV.

This chain connects TRBV29-1 to TRBJ2-1; 8 bases fit TRBD1. Germline V gives CDR1 SQVTM, CDR2 ANQGSEA. This CDR3 contains 16 residues. V was pared by 0 bases and J by 6 bases, with 10 bases of the junction left unmatched. CDR3 sequence: CSVEDVPGTGANEQFF. CDR3 bases: TGCAGCGTTGAAGATGTCCCCGGGACAGGCGCCAATGAGCAGTTCTTC.

The chain uses TRBV27 and TRBJ1-5; TRBD1 aligns across 9 bases. Germline CDR1 and CDR2: MNHEY and SMNVEV (reference sequence). Trimming at V came to 5 bases and at J to 6 bases, leaving 5 bases not matched to a gene. CDR3 length: 14 residues. CDR3 sequence: CASSPGQGIQPQHF. In DNA, the CDR3 is TGTGCCAGCAGTCCAGGACAGGGGATTCAGCCCCAGCATTTT.

This clone was counted only a few times. The rearrangement links TRBV7-9 to TRBJ1-1; no clear D gene. Between the trimmed V and J ends, which lost 7 bases and 2 bases, there was a span of 11 bases. Germline V CDR1 and CDR2: SEHNR, FQNEAQ (reference sequence). The CDR3 spans 13 residues. In DNA, the CDR3 is TGTGCCAGCAATTCAGGCAGCAACACTGAAGCTTTCTTT. This translates into CASNSGSNTEAFF.

This chain connects TRBV12-5 to TRBJ1-3, with a possible D match to TRBD1 (5 bases). The germline V and J ends were trimmed by 6 bases and 0 bases, with 12 bases remaining between them. The CDR3 is 15 residues long. Looked up from germline, CDR1 is LGHNT and CDR2 is FRNRAP. CDR3 residues: CASGSGRLSGNTIYF. DNA for the CDR3: TGTGCTAGTGGCTCAGGGCGCCTCTCTGGAAACACCATATATTTT.